This passage covers 2 T cell receptor beta chains from one sample sequenced in a study of early T cells in non-severe SARS-CoV-2 infection (dated by TCRdb to the early 2020s). Receptors were amplified or captured by 5' RACE. Data came from a NextSeq 500. TCRdb reran the public reads through fastp at Q25 and MiXCR, keeping productive beta chains. Rows with a matching CDR3 protein are joined into one entry that keeps the most common DNA and genes. The sample table records almost 65,000 distinct CDR3 sequences; about 4.9% of these occur just once. Under 6.5% of the sample is held by the ten biggest clonotypes. Material: whole blood. These receptors were obtained from an adult who was a healthcare worker with PCR-confirmed SARS-CoV-2 infection or an uninfected control (not recorded which).

The genes are TRBV24-1 and TRBJ2-1; no clear D gene. This CDR3 is built from 16 residues. Germline-derived CDR1 and CDR2 are KGHDR and SFDVKD. Trimming removed 4 bases from V and 4 bases from J, with 16 bases in between. The DNA for the CDR3 is TGTGCCACCAGTGAAGGTAGGACGGCGTATTACAATGAGCAGTTCTTC. Translation gives CATSEGRTAYYNEQFF.

This clonotype showed up just a few times. The J gene is TRBJ2-1, the V gene TRBV11-3; TRBD2 agrees at 12 bases. J gave up 8 bases and V 4 bases, and 6 bases lay outside the gene matches. CDR1 is SGHNT and CDR2 is YENEEA in the germline V gene. This CDR3 is built from 15 residues. The CDR3 sequence is CASSYRLAGVHEQFF. The CDR3 nucleotides are TGTGCCAGCAGCTACAGACTAGCGGGAGTTCATGAGCAGTTCTTC.